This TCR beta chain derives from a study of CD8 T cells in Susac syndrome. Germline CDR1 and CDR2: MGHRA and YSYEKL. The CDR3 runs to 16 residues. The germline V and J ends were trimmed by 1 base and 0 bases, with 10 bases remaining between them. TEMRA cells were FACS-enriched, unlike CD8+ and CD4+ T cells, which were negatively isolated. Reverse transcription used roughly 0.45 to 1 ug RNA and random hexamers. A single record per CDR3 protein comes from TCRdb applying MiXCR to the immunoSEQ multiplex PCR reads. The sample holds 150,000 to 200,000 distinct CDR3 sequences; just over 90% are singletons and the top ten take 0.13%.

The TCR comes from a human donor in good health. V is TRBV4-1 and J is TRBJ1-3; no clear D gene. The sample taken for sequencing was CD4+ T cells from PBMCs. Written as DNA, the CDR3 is TGCGCCAGCAGCCAAGTCGGGCGCGACTCTGGAAACACCATATATTTT. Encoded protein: CASSQVGRDSGNTIYF.